These T cell receptor beta chains were read from a single sample in a study of blood T cell repertoires in COVID-19. TCRdb's copy holds only in-frame clones and misses some; the assay was immunoSEQ multiplex PCR. The sample has about 55,000 clones, 85% to 90% seen once. The sequencing input was peripheral blood. These receptors were obtained from a human donor in a cohort sampled during active COVID-19. Both conserved end residues are part of each CDR3. A D gene is named only where the DNA matches it firmly. Clone sizes are given selectively: once, few, many, or a class where the clone is expanded.

DNA: TGTGCCAGTAGTATGGGAGGAAAAACCGGGGAGCTGTTTTTT
CDR3: CASSMGGKTGELFF
V: TRBV19
D: NA
J: TRBJ2-2
size: NA

DNA: TGTGCCAGCAGACCCGGGACTGTGCACACCGAGACCCAGTACTTC
CDR3: CASRPGTVHTETQYF
V: TRBV7-6
D: NA
J: TRBJ2-5
size: NA

DNA: TGCGCCAGCAGCCAATCGGGACAGGGGAACACTGAAGCTTTCTTT
CDR3: CASSQSGQGNTEAFF
V: TRBV4-1
D: TRBD1
J: TRBJ1-1
size: NA

DNA: TGTGCCAGCAGCTCCCTAGCGGGGGGGAATGAGCAGTTCTTC
CDR3: CASSSLAGGNEQFF
V: TRBV7-8
D: TRBD2
J: TRBJ2-1
size: NA

DNA: TGTGCCAGCAGCGGGACAGTGAACGGAAACACCATATATTTT
CDR3: CASSGTVNGNTIYF
V: TRBV3-1/TRBV3-2
D: TRBD1
J: TRBJ1-3
size: NA

DNA: TGTGCCAGCAGGCGGAGCACAGATACGCAGTATTTT
CDR3: CASRRSTDTQYF
V: TRBV6-5
D: NA
J: TRBJ2-3
size: NA

DNA: TGTGCCAGCAGCAAACAGAGGAACACTGAAGCTTTCTTT
CDR3: CASSKQRNTEAFF
V: TRBV7-2
D: NA
J: TRBJ1-1
size: NA

DNA: TGCGCCAGCAGCCAAGGACAGGGGGCAATCACTGAAGCTTTCTTT
CDR3: CASSQGQGAITEAFF
V: TRBV4-1
D: TRBD1
J: TRBJ1-1
size: NA

DNA: TGTGCCAGTAGTGTCGGACAGGGGACCACAGATACGCAGTATTTT
CDR3: CASSVGQGTTDTQYF
V: TRBV19
D: TRBD1
J: TRBJ2-3
size: NA

DNA: TGTGCCAGCAGCCCTCCGGACGGGGAAGTAGGGCCCCAGCATTTT
CDR3: CASSPPDGEVGPQHF
V: TRBV25-1
D: NA
J: TRBJ1-5
size: NA

DNA: TGTGCCTGGAGTACTGCAGGGGCGGCCGAAAAACTGTTTTTT
CDR3: CAWSTAGAAEKLFF
V: TRBV30
D: NA
J: TRBJ1-4
size: few

DNA: TGTGCCAGTAGTGGGGGGTCGGACCGAGCAAGGGGCTCCTACGAGCAGTACTTC
CDR3: CASSGGSDRARGSYEQYF
V: TRBV19
D: NA
J: TRBJ2-7
size: NA

DNA: TGTGCCAGTTCTGGGACAATAAACATTCAGTACTTC
CDR3: CASSGTINIQYF
V: TRBV19
D: NA
J: TRBJ2-4
size: NA